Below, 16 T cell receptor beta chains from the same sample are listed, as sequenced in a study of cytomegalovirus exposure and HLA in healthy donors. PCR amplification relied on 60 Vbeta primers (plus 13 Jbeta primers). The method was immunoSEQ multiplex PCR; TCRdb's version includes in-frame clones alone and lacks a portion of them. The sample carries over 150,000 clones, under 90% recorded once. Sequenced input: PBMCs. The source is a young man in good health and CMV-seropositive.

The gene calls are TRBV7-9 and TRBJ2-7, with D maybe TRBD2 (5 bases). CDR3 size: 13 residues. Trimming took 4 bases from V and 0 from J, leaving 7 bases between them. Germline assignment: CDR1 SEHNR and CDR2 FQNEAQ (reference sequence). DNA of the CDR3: TGTGCCAGCAGCTCCCGGGGCTCCTACGAGCAGTACTTC. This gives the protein CASSSRGSYEQYF. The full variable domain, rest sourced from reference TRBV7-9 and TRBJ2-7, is DTGVSQNPRHKITKRGQNVTFRCDPISEHNRLYWYRQTLGQGPEFLTYFQNEAQLEKSRLLSDRFSAERPKGSFSTLEIQRTEQGDSAMYLCASSSRGSYEQYFGPGTRLTVT.

In DNA, the CDR3 is TGTGCCAGCAGCTTGACAGGGCCCTCCTATGGCTACACCTTC. Its translation is CASSLTGPSYGYTF. The chain joins TRBV11-2 to TRBJ1-2, with 7 bases lining up with TRBD1. The CDR3 consists of 14 residues. CDR1 is SGHAT, CDR2 FQNNGV, per germline. The J segment lost 4 bases and the V segment lost 3 bases, leaving 5 bases of the junction unmatched.

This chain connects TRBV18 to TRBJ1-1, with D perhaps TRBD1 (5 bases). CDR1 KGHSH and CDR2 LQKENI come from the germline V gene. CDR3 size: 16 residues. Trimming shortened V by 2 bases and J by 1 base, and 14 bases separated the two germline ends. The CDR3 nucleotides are TGTGCCAGCTCACCATGGGGCAGGGCTAAGAACACTGAAGCTTTCTTT. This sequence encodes CASSPWGRAKNTEAFF. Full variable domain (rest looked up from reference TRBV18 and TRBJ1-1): NAGVMQNPRHLVRRRGQEARLRCSPMKGHSHVYWYRQLPEEGLKFMVYLQKENIIDESGMPKERFSAEFPKEGPSILRIQQVVRGDSAAYFCASSPWGRAKNTEAFFGQGTRLTVV.

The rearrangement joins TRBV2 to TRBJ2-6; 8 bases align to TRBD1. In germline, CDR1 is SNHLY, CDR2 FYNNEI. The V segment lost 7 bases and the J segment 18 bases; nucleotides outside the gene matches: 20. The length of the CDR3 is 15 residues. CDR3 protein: CASNLGQGPLGVTTF. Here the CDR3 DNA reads TGTGCCAGCAACTTAGGACAGGGCCCCCTAGGGGTAACGACTTTC.

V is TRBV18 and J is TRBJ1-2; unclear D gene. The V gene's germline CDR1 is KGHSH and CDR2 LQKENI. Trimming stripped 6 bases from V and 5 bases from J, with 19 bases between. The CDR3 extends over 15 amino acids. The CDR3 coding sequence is TGTGCCAGCTCCTTCGACGGCTTGGAGGTATATGGCTACACCTTC. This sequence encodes CASSFDGLEVYGYTF.

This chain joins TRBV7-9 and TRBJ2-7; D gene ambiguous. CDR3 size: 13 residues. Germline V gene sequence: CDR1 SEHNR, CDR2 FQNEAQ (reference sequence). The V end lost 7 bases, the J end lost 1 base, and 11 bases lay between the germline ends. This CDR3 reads CASTPVSSYEQYF. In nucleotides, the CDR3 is TGTGCCAGCACCCCGGTTAGTTCCTACGAGCAGTACTTC.

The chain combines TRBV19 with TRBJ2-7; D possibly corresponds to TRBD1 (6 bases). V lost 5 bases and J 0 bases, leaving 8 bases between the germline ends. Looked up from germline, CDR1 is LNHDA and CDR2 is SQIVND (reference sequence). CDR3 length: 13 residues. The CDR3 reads CASSQQGSYEQYF. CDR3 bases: TGTGCCAGTAGTCAACAGGGCTCCTACGAGCAGTACTTC.

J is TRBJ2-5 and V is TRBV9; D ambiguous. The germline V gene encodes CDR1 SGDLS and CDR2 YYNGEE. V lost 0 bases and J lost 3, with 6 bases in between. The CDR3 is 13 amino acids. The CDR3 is CASSVGTEETQYF. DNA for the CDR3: TGTGCCAGCAGCGTAGGAACAGAAGAGACCCAGTACTTC.

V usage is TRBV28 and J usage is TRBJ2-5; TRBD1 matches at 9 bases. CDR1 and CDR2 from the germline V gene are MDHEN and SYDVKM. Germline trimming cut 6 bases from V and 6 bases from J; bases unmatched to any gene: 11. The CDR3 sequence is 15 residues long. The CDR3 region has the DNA TGTGCCAGCAGCGCGCCGGGACAGGGACGAAAGACCCAGTACTTC. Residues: CASSAPGQGRKTQYF. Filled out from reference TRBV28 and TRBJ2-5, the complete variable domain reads DVKVTQSSRYLVKRTGEKVFLECVQDMDHENMFWYRQDPGLGLRLIYFSYDVKMKEKGDIPEGYSVSREKKERFSLILESASTNQTSMYLCASSAPGQGRKTQYFGPGTRLLVL.

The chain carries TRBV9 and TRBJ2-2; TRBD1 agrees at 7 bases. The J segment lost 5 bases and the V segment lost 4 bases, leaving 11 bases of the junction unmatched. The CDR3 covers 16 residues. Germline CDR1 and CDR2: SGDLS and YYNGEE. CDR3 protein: CASSPSRQGGTGELFF. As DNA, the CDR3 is TGTGCCAGCAGCCCTAGTAGACAGGGTGGGACCGGGGAGCTGTTTTTT.

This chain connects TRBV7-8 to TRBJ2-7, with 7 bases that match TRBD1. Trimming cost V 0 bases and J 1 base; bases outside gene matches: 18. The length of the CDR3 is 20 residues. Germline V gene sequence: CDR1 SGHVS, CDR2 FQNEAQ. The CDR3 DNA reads TGTGCCAGCAGCTTAGCCGACAGGGCGGCACAAGCGGCGAGTTCCTACGAGCAGTACTTC. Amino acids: CASSLADRAAQAASSYEQYF.

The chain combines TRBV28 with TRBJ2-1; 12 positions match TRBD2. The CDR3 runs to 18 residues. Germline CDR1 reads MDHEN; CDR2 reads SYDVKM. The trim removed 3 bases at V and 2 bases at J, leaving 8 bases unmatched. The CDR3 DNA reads TGTGCCAGCAGTTTTATACCCGGACTAGCGGGAACCTACAATGAGCAGTTCTTC. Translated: CASSFIPGLAGTYNEQFF.

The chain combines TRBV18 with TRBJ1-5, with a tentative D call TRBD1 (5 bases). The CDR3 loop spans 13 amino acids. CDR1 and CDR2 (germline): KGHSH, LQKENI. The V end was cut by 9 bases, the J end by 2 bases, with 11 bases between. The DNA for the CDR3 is TGTGCCAGTTCCAGGGAACGCAATCAGCCCCAGCATTTT. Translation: CASSRERNQPQHF.

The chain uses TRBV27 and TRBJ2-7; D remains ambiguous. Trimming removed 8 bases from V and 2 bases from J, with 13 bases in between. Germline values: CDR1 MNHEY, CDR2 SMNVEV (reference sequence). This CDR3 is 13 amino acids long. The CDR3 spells CASRYRSPYEQYF. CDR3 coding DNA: TGTGCCAGCCGGTACAGATCCCCCTACGAGCAGTACTTC.

The CDR3 loop is CASSRRTGENEQFF. CDR3 DNA: TGTGCCAGCAGTCGGCGGACGGGGGAGAATGAGCAGTTCTTC. J is TRBJ2-1 and V is TRBV27; D might be TRBD2 (6 bases). V shed 5 bases and J shed 7 bases, with 15 bases lying between them. CDR1 and CDR2 (germline): MNHEY, SMNVEV (reference sequence). This CDR3 has 14 amino acids.

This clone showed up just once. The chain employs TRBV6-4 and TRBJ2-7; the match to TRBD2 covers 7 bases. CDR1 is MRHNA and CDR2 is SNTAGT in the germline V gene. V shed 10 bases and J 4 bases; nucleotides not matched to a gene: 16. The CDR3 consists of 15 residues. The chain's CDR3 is CAITPGGRAGYEQYF. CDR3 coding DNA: TGTGCCATTACACCTGGAGGGAGGGCCGGATACGAGCAGTACTTC.